This T cell receptor beta chain emerged from a study of T cell responses to AZD1222 COVID-19 vaccine. Study results and caveats: Of the AZD1222 recipients, only five to seven were seropositive at baseline. Spike regions recognized by vaccine-associated CD4 TCRs spanned the protein, led by 160-218 and 743-854.

TCRdb's table, derived via immunoSEQ multiplex PCR, lists solely in-frame clones and lacks some. The table has about 150,000 clones, more than 85% seen once. Concerning this clone itself: Its antigen is not identified.

Germline V CDR1 and CDR2: SGHRS, YFSETQ. The CDR3 runs 13 residues. V lost 8 bases and J 4 bases, leaving 15 bases between the germline ends. The sequence was collected from an adult who received the AZD1222 COVID-19 vaccine. The V gene is TRBV5-1, the J gene TRBJ1-1, with D unclear. The sample was peripheral blood, taken 28 days after the second AZD1222 dose. The CDR3 bases are TGCGCCAGTTCTGAGGGAGGAGGCACTGAAGCTTTCTTT. This encodes CASSEGGGTEAFF.